This T cell receptor (beta chain) was recovered during a study of T cell repertoires in cytomegalovirus infection. Study at large: Recently described HLA-C-restricted plus well-studied HLA-B-restricted CMV epitopes were used. Both CMV infection and a matching HLA type were indicated by public TCR beta signatures.

TCRdb independently ran MiXCR on the reads; one entry per CDR3 protein. The sample consists of roughly 100,000 distinct CDR3 sequences, roughly two fifths of them appearing once. Germline trimming cut 10 bases from V and 5 bases from J; bases unmatched to any gene: 8. The CDR3 spans 13 residues. Germline V gene sequence: CDR1 SNHLY, CDR2 FYNNEI. In regard to this clonotype: Its antigen is unknown.

The sequencing used CD8+ T cells from cultured PBMCs, collected from culture after CMV antigen stimulation. This rearrangement joins TRBV2 to TRBJ2-5; TRBD1 aligns across 9 bases. This receptor was taken from a human donor in good health (CMV status not recorded). Some clones in this sample may be carry-over from other donors' samples. CDR3 sequence (DNA): TGTGCCATTCGGGACAGGGTCCGGGAGACCCAGTACTTC. It translates to CAIRDRVRETQYF.